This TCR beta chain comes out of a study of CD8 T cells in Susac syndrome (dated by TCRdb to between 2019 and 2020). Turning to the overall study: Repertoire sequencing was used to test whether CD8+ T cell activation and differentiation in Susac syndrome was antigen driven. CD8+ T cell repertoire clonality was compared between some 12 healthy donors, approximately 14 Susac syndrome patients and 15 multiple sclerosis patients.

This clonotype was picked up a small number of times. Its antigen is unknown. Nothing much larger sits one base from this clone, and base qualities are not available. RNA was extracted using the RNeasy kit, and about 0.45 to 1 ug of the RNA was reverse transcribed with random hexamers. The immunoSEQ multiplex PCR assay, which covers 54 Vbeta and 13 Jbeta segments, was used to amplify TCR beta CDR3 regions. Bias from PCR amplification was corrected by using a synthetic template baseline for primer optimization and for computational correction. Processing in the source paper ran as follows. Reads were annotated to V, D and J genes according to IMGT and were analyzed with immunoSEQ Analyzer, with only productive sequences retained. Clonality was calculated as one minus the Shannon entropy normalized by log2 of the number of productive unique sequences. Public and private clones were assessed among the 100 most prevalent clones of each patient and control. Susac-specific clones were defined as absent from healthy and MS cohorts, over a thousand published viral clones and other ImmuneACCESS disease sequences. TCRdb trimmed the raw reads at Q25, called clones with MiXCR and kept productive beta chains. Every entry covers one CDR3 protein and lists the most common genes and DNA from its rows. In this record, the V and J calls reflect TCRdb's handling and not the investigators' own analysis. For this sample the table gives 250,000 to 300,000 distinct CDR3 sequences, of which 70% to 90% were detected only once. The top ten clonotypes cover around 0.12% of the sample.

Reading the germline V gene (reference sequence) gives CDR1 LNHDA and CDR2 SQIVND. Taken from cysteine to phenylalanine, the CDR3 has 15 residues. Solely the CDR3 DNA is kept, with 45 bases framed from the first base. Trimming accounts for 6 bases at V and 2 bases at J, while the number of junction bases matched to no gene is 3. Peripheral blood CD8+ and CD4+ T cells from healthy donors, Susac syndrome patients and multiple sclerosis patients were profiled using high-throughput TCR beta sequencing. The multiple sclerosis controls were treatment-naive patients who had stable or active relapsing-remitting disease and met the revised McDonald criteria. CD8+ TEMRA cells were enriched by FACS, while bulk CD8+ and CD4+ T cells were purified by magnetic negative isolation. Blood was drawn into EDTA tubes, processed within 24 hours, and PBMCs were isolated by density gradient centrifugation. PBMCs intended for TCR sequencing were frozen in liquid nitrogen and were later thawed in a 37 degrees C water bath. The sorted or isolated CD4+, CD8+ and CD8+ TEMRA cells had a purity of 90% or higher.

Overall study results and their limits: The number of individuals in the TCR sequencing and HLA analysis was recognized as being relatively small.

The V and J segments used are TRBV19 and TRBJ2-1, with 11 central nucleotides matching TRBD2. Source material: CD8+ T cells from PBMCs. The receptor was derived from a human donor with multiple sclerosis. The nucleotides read TGTGCCAGTAGCCCGGGACTAGCGGCCTACAATGAGCAGTTCTTC. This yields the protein CASSPGLAAYNEQFF.